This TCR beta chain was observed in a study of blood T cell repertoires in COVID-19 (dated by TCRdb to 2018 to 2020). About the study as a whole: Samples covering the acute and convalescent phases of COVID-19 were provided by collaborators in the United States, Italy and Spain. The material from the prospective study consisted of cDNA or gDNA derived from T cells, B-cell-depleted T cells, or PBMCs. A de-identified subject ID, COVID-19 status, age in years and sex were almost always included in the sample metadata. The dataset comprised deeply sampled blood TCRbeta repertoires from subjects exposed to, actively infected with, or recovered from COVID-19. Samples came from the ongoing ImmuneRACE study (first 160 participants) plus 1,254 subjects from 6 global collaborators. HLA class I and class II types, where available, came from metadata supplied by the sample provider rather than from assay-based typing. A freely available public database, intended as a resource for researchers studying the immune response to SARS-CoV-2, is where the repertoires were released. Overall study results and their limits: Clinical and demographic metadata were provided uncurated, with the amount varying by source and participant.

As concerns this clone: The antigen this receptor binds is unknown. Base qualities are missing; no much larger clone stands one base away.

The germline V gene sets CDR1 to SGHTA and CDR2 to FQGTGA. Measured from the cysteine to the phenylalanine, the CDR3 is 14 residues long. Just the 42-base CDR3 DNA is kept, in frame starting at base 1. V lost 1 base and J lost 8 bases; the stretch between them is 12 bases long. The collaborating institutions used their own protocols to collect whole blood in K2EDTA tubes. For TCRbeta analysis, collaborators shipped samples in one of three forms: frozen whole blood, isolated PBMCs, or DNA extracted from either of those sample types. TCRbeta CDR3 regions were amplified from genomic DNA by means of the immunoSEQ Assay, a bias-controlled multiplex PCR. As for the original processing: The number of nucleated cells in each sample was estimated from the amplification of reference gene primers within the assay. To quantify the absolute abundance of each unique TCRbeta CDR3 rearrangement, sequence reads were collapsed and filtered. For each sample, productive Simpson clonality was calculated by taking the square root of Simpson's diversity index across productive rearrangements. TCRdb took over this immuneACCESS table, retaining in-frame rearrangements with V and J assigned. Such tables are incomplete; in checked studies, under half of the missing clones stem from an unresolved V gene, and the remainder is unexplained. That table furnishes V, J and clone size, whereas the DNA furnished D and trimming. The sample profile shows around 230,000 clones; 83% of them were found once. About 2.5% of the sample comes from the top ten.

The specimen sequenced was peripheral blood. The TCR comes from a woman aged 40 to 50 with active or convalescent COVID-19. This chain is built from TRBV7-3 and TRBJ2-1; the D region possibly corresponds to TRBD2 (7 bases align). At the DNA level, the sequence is TGTGCCAGCAGCTTAATTGCGGGGGCCCATGAGCAGTTCTTC. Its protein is CASSLIAGAHEQFF. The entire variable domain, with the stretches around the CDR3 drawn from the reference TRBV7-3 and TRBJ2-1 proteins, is GAGVSQTPSNKVTEKGKYVELRCDPISGHTALYWYRQSLGQGPEFLIYFQGTGAADDSGLPNDRFFAVRPEGSVSTLKIQRTERGDSAVYLCASSLIAGAHEQFFGPGTRLTVL.